This is a list of T cell receptor beta chains from one sample in a study of cytomegalovirus exposure and HLA in healthy donors. Method: immunoSEQ multiplex PCR; TCRdb's copy keeps in-frame clones and lacks some. The sample consists of some 180,000 clones, roughly 13% of them appearing once. Source material: PBMCs. These receptors came from a man aged 45-65 years in good health and CMV-seropositive. Both conserved end residues are trimmed from each CDR3. D genes are given only for firm matches.

V,J,D,CDR3
TRBV7-2,TRBJ2-7,.,ASSLKPYEQY
TRBV28,TRBJ2-5,.,ASRASLAGETQY
TRBV7-2,TRBJ2-7,TRBD2,ASSPGGSNYEQY
TRBV7-2,TRBJ2-7,.,ASRTATYDEQY
TRBV6-6,TRBJ1-1,TRBD1,ASRDGQGGTEAF
TRBV19,TRBJ1-4,TRBD1,ARTDRGGSLGKLF
TRBV9,TRBJ2-5,TRBD1,ASSVDRGRWETQY
TRBV19,TRBJ1-5,.,ASSFPPGSDQPQH
TRBV9,TRBJ1-1,TRBD1,ASSSRTGVSEAF
TRBV30,TRBJ1-1,TRBD1,AWSTPRGQYAF
TRBV18,TRBJ1-4,TRBD1,ASSPLTGVNEKLF
TRBV2,TRBJ2-7,.,ASSLGHPSSYEQY
TRBV28,TRBJ1-2,.,ASSLLGRVYGYT
TRBV27,TRBJ2-4,.,ASRYSGENIQY
TRBV28,TRBJ1-2,TRBD1,ASSLQGGYGYT
TRBV30,TRBJ1-2,.,AFSHGNYGYT
TRBV7-2,TRBJ1-1,TRBD1,ASSGPGQMRLGTEAF
TRBV6-5,TRBJ1-1,.,ASSYQRDTEAF
TRBV5-6,TRBJ2-3,TRBD1,ASSFGQGLADTQY
TRBV5-1,TRBJ2-7,.,ASSPDGDKTYEQY
TRBV28,TRBJ1-5,.,ASSDPGGSAQPQH
TRBV30,TRBJ2-7,TRBD1,AWSGPGTGSSYEQY
TRBV10-3,TRBJ2-2,TRBD1,ATATGGTGELF
TRBV27,TRBJ1-2,TRBD1,ASSPFGTGGSGYT
TRBV28,TRBJ2-5,.,ASSFGLEETQY
TRBV19,TRBJ2-2,TRBD1,ASSIQQGVTGELF
TRBV4-1,TRBJ2-1,.,ASSQKQGSYNEQF
TRBV7-9,TRBJ1-1,TRBD1,ASSLEGGVTEAF
TRBV2,TRBJ1-4,TRBD1,ASMRGTGTNEKLF
TRBV7-6,TRBJ2-5,TRBD1,ASSDTGVQETQY
TRBV9,TRBJ1-1,.,ASSFAPKAEAF
TRBV7-3,TRBJ2-3,.,ASSSVSTDTQY
TRBV29-1,TRBJ2-7,TRBD2,SVEGWGGKYDEQY
TRBV18,TRBJ1-2,.,ASSRGGSNDGYT
TRBV10-3,TRBJ1-1,.,AISETESGEAF
TRBV7-2,TRBJ1-6,.,ASSLTRSNSPLH
TRBV20-1,TRBJ1-3,.,SARDFPTIY
TRBV30,TRBJ1-3,.,AWSTGISGNTIY
TRBV6-5,TRBJ1-4,.,ASSSLGEANEKLF
TRBV11-3,TRBJ1-2,.,ASSGQDYGYT
TRBV9,TRBJ1-2,.,ASSVGRGEAGYT
TRBV7-9,TRBJ1-1,.,ASSLGRQRNTEAF
TRBV12-5,TRBJ2-1,TRBD2,ASGMIAGALSYNEQF
TRBV6-5,TRBJ1-1,.,ASSSGNTEAF
TRBV27,TRBJ2-5,.,ASSPLGEGETQY
TRBV6-5,TRBJ2-3,.,ASSYSRQGTDTQY
TRBV7-2,TRBJ2-1,TRBD1,ASSLDRVRSYNEQF
TRBV7-3,TRBJ1-1,.,ASSLTQNTEAF
TRBV5-1,TRBJ2-2,TRBD1,ASSFGQGRGAGELF
TRBV11-2,TRBJ2-7,.,ASSSWTDDGYEQY
TRBV19,TRBJ2-3,.,ASSIGVRADTQY
TRBV6-5,TRBJ2-1,TRBD2,ASSVGGFDEQF
TRBV11-2,TRBJ1-1,TRBD1,ASSWHRGGGTEAF
TRBV6-5,TRBJ2-2,.,ASSYGEDTGELF
TRBV12-5,TRBJ1-2,TRBD1,ASGGGTGAYGYT
TRBV6-6,TRBJ1-5,.,ASSYGTGSSNQPQH
TRBV6-5,TRBJ2-3,TRBD1,ASSYSYGDRDTQY
TRBV4-1,TRBJ1-5,.,ASRSTGTGNQPQH